The 22 T cell receptor beta chains given below trace back to one sample, sequenced in a study of cytomegalovirus exposure and HLA in healthy donors. Researchers ran the PCR with 60 Vbeta and 13 Jbeta primers. Clones were read by immunoSEQ multiplex PCR, and TCRdb kept only the in-frame ones, dropping some. The sample table sets out 55,000 to 75,000 clones. Sequenced material: PBMCs. The receptor set was obtained from a woman aged 25 to 39 in good health and CMV-seronegative.

This chain joins TRBV28 and TRBJ1-2; 7 bases are shared with TRBD1. This CDR3 spans 12 amino acids. Germline V lookup: CDR1 MDHEN, CDR2 SYDVKM. V trimming: 8 bases; J trimming: 4 bases; junction bases outside the gene matches: 4. CDR3 nucleotides: TGTGCCAGCCAGGGACAGTTCTATGGCTACACCTTC. This codes for CASQGQFYGYTF.

The gene calls are TRBV2 and TRBJ2-1; TRBD1 matches 8 bases. Germline values: CDR1 SNHLY, CDR2 FYNNEI. The CDR3 has 13 residues. The V and J ends lost 6 bases and 7 bases, in that order; junction bases with no gene match: 5. CDR3 sequence (DNA): TGTGCCAGCAGGGGGACAGGCGGGAATGAGCAGTTCTTC. It codes for CASRGTGGNEQFF.

The genes are TRBV7-9 and TRBJ1-2, with D possibly matching TRBD1 (6 bases). This CDR3 spans 16 amino acids. With 0 bases removed from V and 4 bases from J, the gap between germline ends came to 15 bases. CDR1 and CDR2 (germline): SEHNR, FQNEAQ (reference sequence). The CDR3: CASSLASPTGTYGYTF. CDR3 in DNA: TGTGCCAGCAGCTTAGCCTCTCCGACAGGAACCTATGGCTACACCTTC.

The chain has TRBV6-4 and TRBJ2-3; possible D gene TRBD1, 5 bases. Per the germline V gene, CDR1 is MRHNA and CDR2 is SNTAGT. Trimming stripped 0 bases from V and 0 bases from J, with 7 bases between. The CDR3 contains 15 residues. CDR3 sequence: CASSDSQGSTDTQYF. The CDR3 coding sequence is TGTGCCAGCAGTGACTCGCAGGGTAGCACAGATACGCAGTATTTT.

This chain uses TRBV5-6 with TRBJ1-2, with 12 bases lining up with TRBD1. The germline V gene has CDR1 SGHDT and CDR2 YYEEEE. This CDR3 comprises 15 residues. V shed 1 base, J shed 7 bases, and the junction held 5 bases outside the gene matches. CDR3 amino acids: CASSLLGTGGSGYTF. In nucleotides, the CDR3 is TGTGCCAGCAGCTTGTTGGGGACAGGGGGCTCTGGCTACACCTTC.

This chain links TRBV28 with TRBJ1-2, with D tentatively TRBD1 (6 bases). V was pared by 1 base and J by 0 bases, with 9 bases between. Per germline, CDR1 MDHEN and CDR2 SYDVKM. The CDR3 consists of 15 residues. CDR3 residues: CASSLSPGANYGYTF. In nucleotides, the CDR3 is TGTGCCAGCAGTTTATCTCCAGGGGCTAACTATGGCTACACCTTC.

The genes are TRBV2 and TRBJ1-2; 10 bases line up with TRBD1. Germline V lookup: CDR1 SNHLY, CDR2 FYNNEI. The CDR3 contains 13 residues. J gave up 4 bases and V 6 bases, and 2 bases lay outside the gene matches. The CDR3 DNA reads as TGTGCCAGCAGGGGACAGGGGAGCTATGGCTACACCTTC. This translates into CASRGQGSYGYTF. Variable domain in full (rest from reference TRBV2 and TRBJ1-2): EPEVTQTPSHQVTQMGQEVILRCVPISNHLYFYWYRQILGQKVEFLVSFYNNEISEKSEIFDDQFSVERPDGSNFTLKIRSTKLEDSAMYFCASRGQGSYGYTFGSGTRLTVV.

This chain joins TRBV6-5 and TRBJ2-7; D is unresolved. Trimming removed 6 bases from V and 3 bases from J, with 12 bases in between. CDR1 is MNHEY and CDR2 is SVGAGI in the germline V gene. CDR3 length equals 13 residues. CDR3: CASSPDPIYEQYF. The CDR3 DNA is TGTGCCAGCAGCCCCGATCCTATCTACGAGCAGTACTTC.

The chain carries TRBV6-1 and TRBJ1-6; D may be TRBD1 (5 bases). Trimming removed 6 bases at V and 8 bases at J, with 14 bases between. CDR1 MNHNS and CDR2 SASEGT come from the germline V gene. This CDR3 contains 14 residues. The chain's CDR3 is CASRAGRTHSPLHF. DNA for the CDR3: TGTGCCAGCAGGGCAGGGAGGACGCATTCACCCCTCCACTTT.

The genes are TRBV30 and TRBJ1-1; perhaps TRBD1 as D (5 bases). V lost 3 bases and J 0 bases, leaving 14 bases between the germline ends. The CDR3 loop spans 15 amino acids. From germline, CDR1 is GTSNPN and CDR2 SVGIG (reference sequence). The CDR3 DNA is TGTGCCTGGAGCACGTACGCAGGGTTGAACACTGAAGCTTTCTTT. Its translation is CAWSTYAGLNTEAFF.

As to this clone: The same CDR3 arises from other DNA sequences in this sample as well. The rearrangement links TRBV18 to TRBJ1-1; D gene uncertain. The CDR3 length is 13 residues. With 1 base removed from V and 3 bases from J, the gap between germline ends came to 6 bases. Germline V gene lookup returns CDR1 KGHSH and CDR2 LQKENI. CDR3 amino acids: CASSPRADTEAFF. CDR3 coding DNA: TGTGCCAGCTCACCACGTGCAGACACTGAAGCTTTCTTT.

V usage is TRBV28 and J usage is TRBJ1-5; D remains ambiguous. Germline-derived CDR1 and CDR2 are MDHEN and SYDVKM. The CDR3 has 12 residues. The V end was cut by 11 bases, the J end by 0 bases, with 8 bases between. DNA for the CDR3: TGTGCCTCGGACTATAGCAATCAGCCCCAGCATTTT. This sequence encodes CASDYSNQPQHF.

This sequence joins TRBV5-4 and TRBJ2-2, with D possibly TRBD1 on 5 matching bases. This CDR3 spans 14 amino acids. V shed 4 bases and J shed 1 base, with 8 bases lying between them. Germline assignment: CDR1 SGHNT and CDR2 YYREEE (reference sequence). The CDR3 region is CASSPGQNTGELFF. CDR3 sequence (DNA): TGTGCCAGCAGCCCAGGACAGAACACCGGGGAGCTGTTTTTT. Full variable domain (rest looked up from reference TRBV5-4 and TRBJ2-2): ETGVTQSPTHLIKTRGQQVTLRCSSQSGHNTVSWYQQALGQGPQFIFQYYREEENGRGNFPPRFSGLQFPNYSSELNVNALELDDSALYLCASSPGQNTGELFFGEGSRLTVL.

The chain carries TRBV5-1 and TRBJ2-1, with a weak D call TRBD1 (5 bases). Germline V gives CDR1 SGHRS, CDR2 YFSETQ. The CDR3 is made up of 15 amino acids. With 0 bases removed from V and 2 bases from J, the gap between germline ends came to 9 bases. CDR3 bases: TGCGCCAGCAGCTTGGAGGGGCAACCCTACAATGAGCAGTTCTTC. This gives the protein CASSLEGQPYNEQFF.

The chain employs TRBV4-2 and TRBJ2-2; 13 bases map to TRBD2. Germline V gives CDR1 LGHNA, CDR2 YNFKEQ. The CDR3 has 19 residues. With V trimmed by 1 base and J by 0 bases, 5 bases remained unmatched. CDR3 loop: CASSQALAGGPSNTGELFF. As DNA, the CDR3 is TGTGCCAGCAGCCAAGCACTAGCGGGAGGGCCATCGAACACCGGGGAGCTGTTTTTT.

The V gene is TRBV6-5, the J gene TRBJ2-1; possible D gene TRBD2, 5 bases. V lost 7 bases and J 6 bases, leaving 13 bases between the germline ends. Germline V gene sequence: CDR1 MNHEY, CDR2 SVGAGI. The CDR3 covers 13 residues. CDR3 sequence (DNA): TGTGCCAGCACTCCGTCGGAGGTCAATGAGCAGTTCTTC. It encodes CASTPSEVNEQFF.

The rearrangement joins TRBV9 to TRBJ2-3, with 9 bases that match TRBD1. Germline V gene data show CDR1 as SGDLS and CDR2 as YYNGEE. The junction had 11 bases not matched to a gene; V was cut back by 0 bases and J by 0 bases. The CDR3 totals 19 residues. CDR3 protein: CASSVGGTGLGTSTDTQYF. The CDR3 nucleotides read TGTGCCAGCAGCGTAGGAGGGACAGGGCTCGGCACTAGCACAGATACGCAGTATTTT.

The chain recombines TRBV2 with TRBJ2-7, with 9 bases fitting TRBD1. Germline CDR1 is SNHLY and CDR2 is FYNNEI. The CDR3 sequence is 12 residues long. J gave up 9 bases and V 8 bases, and 8 bases lay outside the gene matches. The CDR3: CASGDRETGQYF. The DNA for the CDR3 is TGTGCCAGCGGGGACAGGGAGACCGGGCAGTACTTC.

J is TRBJ2-1 and V is TRBV6-1; D gene ambiguous. Germline loops: CDR1 MNHNS, CDR2 SASEGT. V was clipped by 7 bases and J by 10 bases, with 11 bases between them. This CDR3 has 11 amino acids. CDR3 sequence reads: CASTSQEEQFF. In DNA, the CDR3 is TGTGCCAGCACATCGCAGGAAGAGCAGTTCTTC.

This chain joins TRBV7-3 and TRBJ1-1, with 7 bases identical to TRBD1. Germline-derived CDR1 and CDR2 are SGHTA and FQGTGA. V was pared by 4 bases and J by 8 bases, with 7 bases of the junction left unmatched. This CDR3 region has 13 residues. The CDR3 here is CASSSNQGGEAFF. CDR3 DNA sequence: TGTGCCAGCAGCTCTAATCAGGGGGGAGAAGCTTTCTTT.

CDR3 sequence: CASSRIVRSEQYF. The CDR3 DNA follows: TGCGCCAGCAGCCGTATAGTGCGCTCCGAGCAGTACTTC. This sequence joins TRBV4-3 and TRBJ2-7; D ambiguous. Germline V gene sequence: CDR1 LGHNA, CDR2 YSLEER. The CDR3 is 13 residues long. The V end lost 4 bases, the J end lost 6 bases, and 13 bases lay between the germline ends.

This chain connects TRBV7-2 to TRBJ1-3; the match to TRBD1 covers 9 bases. J was trimmed by 4 bases and V by 3 bases; bases with no gene match: 1. Germline CDR1 and CDR2: SGHTA and FQGNSA. This CDR3 contains 14 residues. The chain's CDR3 is CASSLTGGGNTIYF. CDR3 nucleotide sequence: TGTGCCAGCAGCTTGACAGGGGGGGGAAACACCATATATTTT.